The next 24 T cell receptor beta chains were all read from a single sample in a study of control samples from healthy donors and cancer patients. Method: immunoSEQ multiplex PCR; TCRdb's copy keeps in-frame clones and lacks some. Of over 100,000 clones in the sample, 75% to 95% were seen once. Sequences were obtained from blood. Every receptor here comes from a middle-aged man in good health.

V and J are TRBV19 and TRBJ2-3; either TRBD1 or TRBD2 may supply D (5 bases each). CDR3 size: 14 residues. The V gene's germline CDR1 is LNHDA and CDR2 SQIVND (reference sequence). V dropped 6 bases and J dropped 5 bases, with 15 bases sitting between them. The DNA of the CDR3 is TGTGCCAGTAGGACGGGGCCTTCCCTAGATACGCAGTATTTT. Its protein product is CASRTGPSLDTQYF.

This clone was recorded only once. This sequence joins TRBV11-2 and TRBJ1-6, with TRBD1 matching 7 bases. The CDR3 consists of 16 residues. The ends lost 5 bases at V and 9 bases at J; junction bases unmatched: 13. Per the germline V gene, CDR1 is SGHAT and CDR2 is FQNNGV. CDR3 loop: CASSPPTGFGISPLHF. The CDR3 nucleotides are TGTGCCAGCAGCCCTCCGACAGGGTTTGGGATTTCACCCCTCCACTTT.

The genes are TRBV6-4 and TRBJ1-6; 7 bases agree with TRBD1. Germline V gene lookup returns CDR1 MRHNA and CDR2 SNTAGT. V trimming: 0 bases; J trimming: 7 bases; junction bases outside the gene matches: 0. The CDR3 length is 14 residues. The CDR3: CASSDSGGNSPLHF. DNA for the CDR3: TGTGCCAGCAGTGACTCAGGGGGCAATTCACCCCTCCACTTT.

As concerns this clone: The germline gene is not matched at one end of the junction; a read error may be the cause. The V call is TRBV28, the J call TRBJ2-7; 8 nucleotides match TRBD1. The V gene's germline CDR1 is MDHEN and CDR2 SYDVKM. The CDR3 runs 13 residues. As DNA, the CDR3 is TGTGCCAGCAGTTTGGTGCGGACAGGGACCTCGCACTTC. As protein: CASSLVRTGTSHF. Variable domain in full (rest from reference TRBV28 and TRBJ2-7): DVKVTQSSRYLVKRTGEKVFLECVQDMDHENMFWYRQDPGLGLRLIYFSYDVKMKEKGDIPEGYSVSREKKERFSLILESASTNQTSMYLCASSLVRTGTSHFGPGTRLTVT.

This chain's CDR3 is CASKIATGGGNTIYF. The CDR3 coding sequence is TGTGCCAGCAAAATAGCCACAGGGGGGGGAAACACCATATATTTT. This chain uses TRBV6-5 with TRBJ1-3; 8 positions agree with TRBD1. The CDR3 is made up of 15 amino acids. Germline V lookup: CDR1 MNHEY, CDR2 SVGAGI. Trimming took 7 bases from V and 4 from J; bases not matched to a gene: 9.

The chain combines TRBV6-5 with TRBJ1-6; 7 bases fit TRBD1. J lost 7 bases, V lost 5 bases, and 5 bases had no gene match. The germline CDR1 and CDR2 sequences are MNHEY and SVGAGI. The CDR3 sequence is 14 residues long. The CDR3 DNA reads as TGTGCCAGCAGTCAGGGGGTTGTAAATTCACCCCTCCACTTT. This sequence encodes CASSQGVVNSPLHF.

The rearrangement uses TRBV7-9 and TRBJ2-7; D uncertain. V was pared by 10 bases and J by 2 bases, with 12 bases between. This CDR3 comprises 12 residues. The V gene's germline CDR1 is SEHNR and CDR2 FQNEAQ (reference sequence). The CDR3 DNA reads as TGTGCCATCGGATCACGAGCCTACGAGCAGTACTTC. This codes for CAIGSRAYEQYF.

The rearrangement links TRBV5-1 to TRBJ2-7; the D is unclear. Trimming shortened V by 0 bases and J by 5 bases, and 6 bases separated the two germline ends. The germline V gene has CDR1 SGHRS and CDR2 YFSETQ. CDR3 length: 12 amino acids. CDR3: CASSLGLNEQYF. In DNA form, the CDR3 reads TGCGCCAGCAGCTTGGGCCTCAACGAGCAGTACTTC.

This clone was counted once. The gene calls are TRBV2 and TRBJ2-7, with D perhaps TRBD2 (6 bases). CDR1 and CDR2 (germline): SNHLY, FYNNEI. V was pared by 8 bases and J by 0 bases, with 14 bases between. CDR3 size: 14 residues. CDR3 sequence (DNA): TGTGCCAGCCTGCTAGGGACTGTCTCCTACGAGCAGTACTTC. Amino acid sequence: CASLLGTVSYEQYF.

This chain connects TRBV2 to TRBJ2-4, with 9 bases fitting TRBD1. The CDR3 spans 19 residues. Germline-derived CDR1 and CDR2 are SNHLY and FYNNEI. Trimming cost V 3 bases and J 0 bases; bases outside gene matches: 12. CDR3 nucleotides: TGTGCCAGCAGTGATGGGACAGGGTTCCACGGAGTAGCCAAAAACATTCAGTACTTC. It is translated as CASSDGTGFHGVAKNIQYF.

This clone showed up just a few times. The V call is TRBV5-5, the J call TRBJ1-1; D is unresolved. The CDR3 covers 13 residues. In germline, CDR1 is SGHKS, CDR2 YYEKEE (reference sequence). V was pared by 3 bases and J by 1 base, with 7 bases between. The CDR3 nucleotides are TGTGCCAGCAGCTCTTTGACGAACACTGAAGCTTTCTTT. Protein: CASSSLTNTEAFF.

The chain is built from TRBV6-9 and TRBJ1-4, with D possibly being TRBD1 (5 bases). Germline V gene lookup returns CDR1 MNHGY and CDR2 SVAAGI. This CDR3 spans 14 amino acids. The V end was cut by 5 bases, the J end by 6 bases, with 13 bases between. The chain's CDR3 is CASSTTEIYEKLFF. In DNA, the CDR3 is TGTGCCAGCAGTACGACAGAAATTTATGAAAAACTGTTTTTT.

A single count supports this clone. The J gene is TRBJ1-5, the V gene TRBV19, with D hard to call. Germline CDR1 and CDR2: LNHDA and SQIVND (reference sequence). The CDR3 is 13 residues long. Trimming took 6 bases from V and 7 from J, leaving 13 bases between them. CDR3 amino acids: CASRRAGTQPQHF. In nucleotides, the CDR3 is TGTGCCAGTAGGCGCGCGGGAACCCAGCCCCAGCATTTT. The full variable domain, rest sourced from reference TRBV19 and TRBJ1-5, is DGGITQSPKYLFRKEGQNVTLSCEQNLNHDAMYWYRQDPGQGLRLIYYSQIVNDFQKGDIAEGYSVSREKKESFPLTVTSAQKNPTAFYLCASRRAGTQPQHFGDGTRLSIL.

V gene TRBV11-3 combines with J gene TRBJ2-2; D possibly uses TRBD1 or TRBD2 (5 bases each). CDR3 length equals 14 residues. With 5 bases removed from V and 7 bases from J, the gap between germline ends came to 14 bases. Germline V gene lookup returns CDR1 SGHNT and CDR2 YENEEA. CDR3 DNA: TGTGCCAGCAGCCCTCTCGGGGCCGGCGGGGAGCTGTTTTTT. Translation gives CASSPLGAGGELFF.

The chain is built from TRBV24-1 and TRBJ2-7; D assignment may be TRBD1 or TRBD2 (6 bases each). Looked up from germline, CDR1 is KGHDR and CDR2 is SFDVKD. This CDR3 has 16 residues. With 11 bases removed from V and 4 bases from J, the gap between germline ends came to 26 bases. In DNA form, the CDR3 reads TGTGCCAGAAAACCCCAGGCCTCGAGGGGGGTATACGAGCAGTACTTC. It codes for CARKPQASRGVYEQYF.

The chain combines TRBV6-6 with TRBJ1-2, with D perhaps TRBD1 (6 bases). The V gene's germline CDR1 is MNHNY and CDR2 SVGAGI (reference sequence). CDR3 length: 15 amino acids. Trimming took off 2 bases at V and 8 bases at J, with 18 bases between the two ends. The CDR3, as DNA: TGTGCCAGCAGTTACGAGGGAAACAGGGCTGGCGGCTACACCTTC. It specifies CASSYEGNRAGGYTF.

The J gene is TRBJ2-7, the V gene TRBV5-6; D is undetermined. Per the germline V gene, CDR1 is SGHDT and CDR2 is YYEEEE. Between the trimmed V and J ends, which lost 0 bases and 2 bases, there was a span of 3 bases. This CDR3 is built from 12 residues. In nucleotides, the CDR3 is TGTGCCAGCAGCTTGGCGGCCTACGAGCAGTACTTC. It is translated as CASSLAAYEQYF.

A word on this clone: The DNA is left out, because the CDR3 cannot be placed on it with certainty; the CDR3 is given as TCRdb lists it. This chain's CDR3 is CASSLWAGGTSGYAF. The chain recombines TRBV27 with TRBJ1-2; the table's D call TRBD1 went unverified against the DNA. 15 amino acids form the CDR3, both terminal residues included. Looked up from germline, CDR1 is MNHEY and CDR2 is SMNVEV (reference sequence).

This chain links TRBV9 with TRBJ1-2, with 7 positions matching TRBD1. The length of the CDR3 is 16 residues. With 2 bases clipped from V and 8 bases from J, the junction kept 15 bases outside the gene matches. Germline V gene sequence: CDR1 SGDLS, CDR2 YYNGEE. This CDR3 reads CASSVSGGRAVEGYTF. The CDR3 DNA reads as TGTGCCAGCAGCGTCTCAGGGGGGCGCGCCGTGGAGGGCTACACCTTC.

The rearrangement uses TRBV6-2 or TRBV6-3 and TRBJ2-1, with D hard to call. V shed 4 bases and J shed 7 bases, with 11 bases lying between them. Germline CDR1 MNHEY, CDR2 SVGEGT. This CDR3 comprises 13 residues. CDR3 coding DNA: TGTGCCAGCAGTTGGGGATTTGGAAATGAGCAGTTCTTC. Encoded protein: CASSWGFGNEQFF.

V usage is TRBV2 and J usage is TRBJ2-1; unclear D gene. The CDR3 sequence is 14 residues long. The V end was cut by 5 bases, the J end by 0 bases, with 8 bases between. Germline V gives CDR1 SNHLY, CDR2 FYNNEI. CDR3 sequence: CASSLAVSYNEQFF. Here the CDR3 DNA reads TGTGCCAGCAGTTTGGCGGTCTCCTACAATGAGCAGTTCTTC. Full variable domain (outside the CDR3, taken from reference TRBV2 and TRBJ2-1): EPEVTQTPSHQVTQMGQEVILRCVPISNHLYFYWYRQILGQKVEFLVSFYNNEISEKSEIFDDQFSVERPDGSNFTLKIRSTKLEDSAMYFCASSLAVSYNEQFFGPGTRLTVL.

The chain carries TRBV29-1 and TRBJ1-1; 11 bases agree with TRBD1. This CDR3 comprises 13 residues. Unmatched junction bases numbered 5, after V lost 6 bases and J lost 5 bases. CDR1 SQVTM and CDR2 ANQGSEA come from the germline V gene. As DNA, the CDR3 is TGCAGCGTGGACCGGGACAGGGGGACTGAAGCTTTCTTT. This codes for CSVDRDRGTEAFF.

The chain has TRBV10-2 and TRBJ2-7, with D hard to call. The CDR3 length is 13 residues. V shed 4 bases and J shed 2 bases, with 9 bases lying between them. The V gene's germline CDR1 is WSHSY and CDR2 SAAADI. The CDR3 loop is CASSVGPAYEQYF. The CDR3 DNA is TGCGCCAGCAGTGTCGGCCCAGCCTACGAGCAGTACTTC.

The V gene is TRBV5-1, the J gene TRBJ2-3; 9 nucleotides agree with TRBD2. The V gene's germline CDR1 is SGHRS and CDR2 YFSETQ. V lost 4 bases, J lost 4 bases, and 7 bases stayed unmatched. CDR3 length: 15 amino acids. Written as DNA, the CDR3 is TGCGCCAGCAGCCCCGGGACTAGCTACGCAGATACGCAGTATTTT. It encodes CASSPGTSYADTQYF. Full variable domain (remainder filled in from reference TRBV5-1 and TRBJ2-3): KAGVTQTPRYLIKTRGQQVTLSCSPISGHRSVSWYQQTPGQGLQFLFEYFSETQRNKGNFPGRFSGRQFSNSRSEMNVSTLELGDSALYLCASSPGTSYADTQYFGPGTRLTVL.